This entry lists 28 T cell receptor beta chains sequenced from one sample in a study of T-cell memory formation after mild COVID-19. TCRdb independently ran MiXCR on the 5' RACE reads; one entry per CDR3 protein. This table has 200,000 to 250,000 distinct CDR3 sequences, over 8.5% appearing once. Input material: PBMCs or a T cell subset sorted from them (not recorded which). All receptors derive from a man younger than 35 who had mild COVID-19 (a few samples of this study predate the infection). Cell type and time point are not known.

This clonotype came up many times. The chain has TRBV12-3 or TRBV12-4 and TRBJ2-3; D is perhaps TRBD2 (6 bases). This CDR3 has 15 amino acids. The V end was cut by 3 bases, the J end by 6 bases, with 16 bases between. The CDR3 sequence: CASSLGRLSGDTQYF. The DNA for the CDR3 is TGTGCCAGCAGTTTGGGGAGGCTTTCCGGGGATACGCAGTATTTT.

This clonotype showed up just a few times. The gene calls are TRBV5-1 and TRBJ2-1; D call uncertain. The ends were cut back, 7 bases at V and 0 bases at J, with 14 bases in the middle. The germline V gene has CDR1 SGHRS and CDR2 YFSETQ. The CDR3 extends over 15 amino acids. CDR3 nucleotides: TGCGCCAGCGTGGGTGGGCTGAGCTCCTACAATGAGCAGTTCTTC. This gives the protein CASVGGLSSYNEQFF.

The chain recombines TRBV18 with TRBJ2-7; TRBD1 is a possible D gene (5 bases). V shed 2 bases and J shed 0 bases, with 8 bases lying between them. CDR1 and CDR2 from the germline V gene are KGHSH and LQKENI. The CDR3 spans 14 residues. The CDR3 sequence is CASSPVTGSYEQYF. The CDR3, as DNA: TGTGCCAGCTCACCAGTAACAGGCTCCTACGAGCAGTACTTC.

In this sample, this clonotype turned up many times. The chain uses TRBV7-2 and TRBJ2-3; TRBD2 agrees at 9 bases. Trimming removed 1 base from V and 7 bases from J; junction bases left unmatched: 9. Germline values: CDR1 SGHTA, CDR2 FQGNSA. The CDR3 length is 16 residues. The CDR3 region is CASSLGGGGALNTQYF. In DNA, the CDR3 is TGTGCCAGCAGCTTAGGCGGCGGGGGGGCCCTAAATACGCAGTATTTT.

This clonotype was recorded at least ten times. This chain joins TRBV20-1 and TRBJ2-5; the match to TRBD2 covers 10 bases. Germline loops: CDR1 DFQATT, CDR2 SNEGSKA (reference sequence). The CDR3 spans 15 residues. The J segment lost 1 base and the V segment lost 5 bases, leaving 7 bases of the junction unmatched. The CDR3 reads CSASKAGGPQETQYF. In nucleotides, the CDR3 is TGCAGTGCTTCAAAAGCGGGGGGGCCCCAAGAGACCCAGTACTTC.

This rearrangement joins TRBV5-1 to TRBJ2-5; D is ambiguous. V was cut by 6 bases and J by 5 bases, with 17 bases left in between. This CDR3 region has 14 residues. Germline CDR1 is SGHRS and CDR2 is YFSETQ. CDR3 amino acids: CASKNSPVVETQYF. Written as DNA, the CDR3 is TGCGCCAGCAAGAATTCTCCTGTGGTTGAGACCCAGTACTTC.

This clonotype was seen a few times. This chain joins TRBV9 and TRBJ1-4, with unresolved D. Germline lookup yields CDR1 SGDLS and CDR2 YYNGEE. This CDR3 region has 15 residues. V was cut by 0 bases and J by 8 bases, with 14 bases left in between. This CDR3 is CASSVAVGRSEKLFF. CDR3 DNA sequence: TGTGCCAGCAGCGTAGCAGTGGGTCGGAGCGAAAAACTGTTTTTT.

Ten or more counts support this clonotype. This chain connects TRBV12-3 or TRBV12-4 to TRBJ2-7; 8 bases align to TRBD2. CDR3 length: 14 amino acids. Unmatched junction bases numbered 7, after V lost 5 bases and J lost 4 bases. Here the CDR3 reads CASSGGGGRYEQYF. The DNA of the CDR3 is TGTGCCAGCAGTGGGGGCGGGGGGCGTTACGAGCAGTACTTC.

This chain joins TRBV5-5 and TRBJ1-5; D not certain. V lost 0 bases and J 4 bases, leaving 11 bases between the germline ends. CDR3 length: 15 amino acids. In germline, CDR1 is SGHKS, CDR2 YYEKEE (reference sequence). The CDR3 loop reads CASSLGWESNQPQHF. The CDR3 bases are TGTGCCAGCAGCTTGGGATGGGAATCGAATCAGCCCCAGCATTTT.

The rearrangement links TRBV11-1 to TRBJ1-5; no clear D gene. Germline V gene lookup returns CDR1 SGHAT and CDR2 FQDESV (reference sequence). CDR3 length: 14 amino acids. The V and J ends lost 4 bases and 3 bases respectively, with 10 bases between them. CDR3 protein: CASSSGSVNQPQHF. The CDR3 DNA follows: TGTGCCAGCAGCTCAGGATCCGTCAATCAGCCCCAGCATTTT.

The V and J genes are TRBV5-1 and TRBJ1-2, with D possibly TRBD1 on 5 matching bases. The CDR3 runs to 15 residues. Trimming took 0 bases from V and 8 from J, leaving 17 bases between them. Germline V gene data show CDR1 as SGHRS and CDR2 as YFSETQ. The chain's CDR3 is CASSLEGTPTKGYTF. CDR3 nucleotide sequence: TGCGCCAGCAGCTTGGAGGGGACTCCGACTAAGGGCTACACCTTC.

This clonotype was observed a few times. The V call is TRBV6-5, the J call TRBJ2-2, with 10 bases lining up with TRBD1. From germline, CDR1 is MNHEY and CDR2 SVGAGI. The J segment lost 7 bases and the V segment lost 4 bases, leaving 6 bases of the junction unmatched. The CDR3 loop spans 15 amino acids. Here the CDR3 reads CASSWGQGRGGELFF. The DNA for the CDR3 is TGTGCCAGCAGTTGGGGACAGGGGAGAGGCGGGGAGCTGTTTTTT.

There are many counts of this clonotype. V usage is TRBV18 and J usage is TRBJ2-1; TRBD2 aligns across 9 bases. J was trimmed by 7 bases and V by 6 bases; bases with no gene match: 4. CDR3 length: 13 amino acids. The germline CDR1 and CDR2 sequences are KGHSH and LQKENI. CDR3 nucleotide sequence: TGTGCCAGCTCGCGGGGGGGCCTAAATGAGCAGTTCTTC. It is translated as CASSRGGLNEQFF.

This rearrangement joins TRBV5-4 to TRBJ2-7; no clear D. Between the trimmed V and J ends, which lost 2 bases and 2 bases, there was a span of 8 bases. The CDR3 totals 13 residues. Looked up from germline, CDR1 is SGHNT and CDR2 is YYREEE (reference sequence). The CDR3 nucleotides are TGTGCCAGCAGCTTTTCGAGCACCTACGAGCAGTACTTC. Protein product: CASSFSSTYEQYF.

The V call is TRBV7-9, the J call TRBJ2-1; D perhaps matches TRBD1 (6 bases). Germline values: CDR1 SEHNR, CDR2 FQNEAQ (reference sequence). The CDR3 extends over 15 amino acids. Deletions cut 4 bases from V and 6 bases from J, with 16 bases between. As DNA, the CDR3 is TGTGCCAGCAGCTCTAGGGGGAATTTGGGCAATGAGCAGTTCTTC. This sequence encodes CASSSRGNLGNEQFF.

This clonotype was seen only a few times. This chain uses TRBV7-9 with TRBJ2-1; possibly TRBD2 for D (5 bases). V shed 7 bases and J shed 9 bases, with 31 bases lying between them. Per germline, CDR1 SEHNR and CDR2 FQNEAQ (reference sequence). The CDR3 contains 18 residues. CDR3 bases: TGTGCCAGCACCGGTCCGGGTCAAGGACTTCAGACGATCTTTGAGCAGTTCTTC. Its translation: CASTGPGQGLQTIFEQFF. Using reference TRBV7-9 and TRBJ2-1 for the parts outside the CDR3, the full variable domain is DTGVSQNPRHKITKRGQNVTFRCDPISEHNRLYWYRQTLGQGPEFLTYFQNEAQLEKSRLLSDRFSAERPKGSFSTLEIQRTEQGDSAMYLCASTGPGQGLQTIFEQFFGPGTRLTVL.

This clonotype was seen many times. The gene calls are TRBV7-2 and TRBJ2-2; 7 nucleotides match TRBD1. Per the germline V gene, CDR1 is SGHTA and CDR2 is FQGNSA. The V gene end was trimmed by 6 bases and the J gene end by 4 bases; junction bases not matched to a gene: 8. The CDR3 is 15 residues long. The CDR3 DNA reads as TGTGCCAGCAGGGAACAGGGGACGGGCACCGGGGAGCTGTTTTTT. This codes for CASREQGTGTGELFF.

This clonotype was seen more than once but under ten times. The chain combines TRBV7-2 with TRBJ2-2; no definite D call. Germline CDR1 SGHTA, CDR2 FQGNSA. Trimming left V 3 bases short and J 5 bases short, with 10 bases between. This CDR3 region has 14 residues. The CDR3 region is CASSLGRWTGELFF. The DNA for the CDR3 is TGTGCCAGCAGCTTGGGCAGGTGGACCGGGGAGCTGTTTTTT.

This rearrangement joins TRBV20-1 to TRBJ1-2, with TRBD1 matching over 7 bases. CDR1 and CDR2 from the germline V gene are DFQATT and SNEGSKA (reference sequence). CDR3 size: 17 residues. With V trimmed by 3 bases and J by 1 base, 14 bases remained unmatched. As DNA, the CDR3 is TGCAGTGCTAGTTGGGGGTCGGGACAGAACCTTAACTATGGCTACACCTTC. Encoded protein: CSASWGSGQNLNYGYTF.

The chain employs TRBV2 and TRBJ2-6; D ambiguous. V was clipped by 6 bases and J by 4 bases, with 13 bases between them. The CDR3 runs 15 residues. Germline V CDR1 and CDR2: SNHLY, FYNNEI. CDR3 residues: CASRDFHEGANVLTF. As DNA, the CDR3 is TGTGCCAGCAGAGACTTCCACGAGGGGGCCAACGTCCTGACTTTC.

V and J are TRBV7-6 and TRBJ2-7, with TRBD2 as a possible D gene (6 bases). Looked up from germline, CDR1 is SGHVS and CDR2 is FNYEAQ. This CDR3 is 14 amino acids long. The V gene lost 2 bases and the J gene lost 6 bases, with 14 bases spanning the gap. CDR3 bases: TGTGCCAGCAGCTTATTCCCGGGAGAGCCCGAGCAGTACTTC. Its protein is CASSLFPGEPEQYF.

This chain connects TRBV18 to TRBJ2-1; D is tentatively TRBD1 or TRBD2 (5 bases each). The CDR3 is 13 residues long. The germline V and J ends were trimmed by 5 bases and 4 bases, with 9 bases remaining between them. Germline CDR1 is KGHSH and CDR2 is LQKENI. The CDR3 DNA reads TGTGCCAGCTCAGGGACGGTTTACAATGAGCAGTTCTTC. Translating gives CASSGTVYNEQFF.

This clonotype has more than one count but fewer than ten. The genes are TRBV19 and TRBJ1-1; D not certain. Germline V gives CDR1 LNHDA, CDR2 SQIVND (reference sequence). V dropped 6 bases and J dropped 3 bases, with 8 bases sitting between them. The CDR3 has 12 amino acids. This CDR3 reads CASSEAHTEAFF. The CDR3 bases are TGTGCCAGTAGCGAGGCACACACTGAAGCTTTCTTT.

This clonotype was seen only a few times. The J gene is TRBJ1-1, the V gene TRBV6-1, with D unresolved. The germline V gene has CDR1 MNHNS and CDR2 SASEGT. The CDR3 sequence is 12 residues long. V was clipped by 5 bases and J by 4 bases, with 8 bases between them. CDR3 nucleotides: TGTGCCAGCAGTAGGTATCTCACTGAAGCTTTCTTT. Translating it yields CASSRYLTEAFF.

This clonotype has at least ten counts. The chain has TRBV5-1 and TRBJ1-5; 9 positions match TRBD1. CDR3 size: 15 residues. Germline trimming cut 2 bases from V and 7 bases from J; bases unmatched to any gene: 7. CDR1 is SGHRS, CDR2 YFSETQ, per germline. CDR3 DNA: TGCGCCAGCAGCTTCACAGGGGGCCTAGGACAGCCCCAGCATTTT. It translates to CASSFTGGLGQPQHF.

This clonotype was counted only a few times. The chain links TRBV5-1 to TRBJ1-5, with 9 bases aligning to TRBD1. This CDR3 region has 13 residues. V lost 9 bases, J lost 5 bases, and 6 bases stayed unmatched. CDR1 is SGHRS and CDR2 is YFSETQ in the germline V gene. This CDR3 is CANPTGGHQPQHF. The DNA of the CDR3 is TGCGCCAACCCAACAGGGGGCCATCAGCCCCAGCATTTT.

This clonotype was seen a handful of times. V and J are TRBV28 and TRBJ1-1; D is unclear. The ends were cut back, 3 bases at V and 1 base at J, with 6 bases in the middle. Germline V CDR1 and CDR2: MDHEN, SYDVKM. The CDR3 sequence is 13 residues long. CDR3 sequence (DNA): TGTGCCAGCAGTTTTCGGAGGAACACTGAAGCTTTCTTT. It yields the protein CASSFRRNTEAFF.

There are many counts of this clonotype. This sequence joins TRBV15 and TRBJ2-5; perhaps TRBD2 as D (7 bases). Germline CDR1 is LNHNV and CDR2 is YYDKDF (reference sequence). This CDR3 is 15 amino acids long. V dropped 3 bases and J dropped 5 bases, with 16 bases sitting between them. CDR3 region: CATSRVRGAGETQYF. The CDR3 bases are TGTGCCACCAGCAGGGTCCGGGGGGCCGGGGAGACCCAGTACTTC.